The source of this T cell receptor beta chain is a study of shared clonotypes between healthy human individuals. Across the study: Donors consisted of two women and a few men between 18 and 49.

The study drew all its donors from Caucasian adults living in Nashville, Tennessee. Researchers partitioned CD4+ cells into CD45RA+ naive and CD45RA-negative memory subsets. Produced via immunoSEQ multiplex PCR; TCRdb's table is partial and in-frame only. The sample holds more than 2 million clones, 85% to 95% seen once. Source material: naive CD4+ T cells sorted from blood. Subset: CD45RA+ positively selected. The source of this sequence is a man between 18 and 29 years old in good health.

CDR3 nucleotides: TGTGCCAGCAGCAGGGATGGAAACACCATATATTTT. Its translation is CASSRDGNTIYF. The chain carries TRBV2 and TRBJ1-3; D is perhaps TRBD1 (5 bases). The CDR3 is 12 residues long. Deletions cut 6 bases from V and 3 bases from J, with 6 bases between. The germline V gene has CDR1 SNHLY and CDR2 FYNNEI.